This T cell receptor (beta chain) derives from a study of CD8 T cells in Susac syndrome. Sequencing targeted TCR beta in blood CD8+ and CD4+ T cells. The RNA, 0.5 to 1 ug, was put through reverse transcription using random hexamers. One entry per CDR3 protein, called by TCRdb with MiXCR from the immunoSEQ multiplex PCR reads. The sample shows about 150,000 distinct CDR3 sequences, approximately 96% of them seen only once. The CDR3 has 16 residues. Trimming removed 0 bases from V and 6 bases from J, with 17 bases in between. CDR1 is LGHDT, CDR2 YNNKEL, per germline (reference sequence). Source material: CD8+ T cells from PBMCs. The chain links TRBV3-1 to TRBJ1-2, with D unresolved. The TCR comes from a human donor with multiple sclerosis. The CDR3 DNA reads as TGTGCCAGCAGCCAAGATCGGGAAGGGATCGGTGATGGCTACACCTTC. It encodes CASSQDREGIGDGYTF.